This TCR beta chain stems from a study of CD8+ T cells in alopecia areata. Across the whole study: Treated individuals took tofacitinib by mouth, 5 to 10 mg twice daily.

Extracted RNA was reverse transcribed into cDNA, the sequencing template. Profiling relied on immunoSEQ multiplex PCR, and the TCRdb table lists in-frame clones only, not all of them. The table has 140,000 to 150,000 clones, 40% to 55% seen once. This clone is a singleton in its sample. The antigen remains undetermined. Study-level findings and limits: Higher clonality than in normal scalp was seen in lesional scalp, especially alopecia totalis/universalis.

Germline CDR1 is SEHNR and CDR2 is FQNEAQ (reference sequence). The CDR3 has 12 amino acids. V lost 3 bases and J 6 bases, leaving 6 bases between the germline ends. The TCR was taken from a human donor with alopecia areata. The rearrangement joins TRBV7-9 to TRBJ1-5; D not certain. The material was CD4+ T cells sorted from blood, obtained at week 0. CDR3 in amino acids: CASSFAGQPQHF. In DNA form, the CDR3 reads TGTGCCAGCAGCTTTGCAGGTCAGCCCCAGCATTTT.